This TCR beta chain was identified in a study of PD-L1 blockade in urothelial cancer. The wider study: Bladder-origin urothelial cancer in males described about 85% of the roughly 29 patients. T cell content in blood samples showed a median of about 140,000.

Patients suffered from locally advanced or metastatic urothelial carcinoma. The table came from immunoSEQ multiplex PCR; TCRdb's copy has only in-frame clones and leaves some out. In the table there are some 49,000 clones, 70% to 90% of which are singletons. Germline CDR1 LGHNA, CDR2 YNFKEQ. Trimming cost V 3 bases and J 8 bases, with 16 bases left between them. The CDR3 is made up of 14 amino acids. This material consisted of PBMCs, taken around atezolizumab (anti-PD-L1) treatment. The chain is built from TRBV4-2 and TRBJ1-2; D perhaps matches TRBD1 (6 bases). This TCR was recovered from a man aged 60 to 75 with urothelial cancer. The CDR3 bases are TGTGCCAGCAGCCACTCAAAGGGGGAGGGGGGCTACACCTTC. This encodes CASSHSKGEGGYTF.